The 30 T cell receptor beta chains in this list originate from one sample, sequenced in a study of T cell responses to AZD1222 COVID-19 vaccine. Clones were read by immunoSEQ multiplex PCR, and TCRdb kept only the in-frame ones, dropping some. The data show over 85,000 clones, 94% seen once. Sample: peripheral blood, taken 28 days after the second AZD1222 dose. The source is an adult who received the AZD1222 COVID-19 vaccine.

The genes are TRBV6-5 and TRBJ2-7, with D possibly matching TRBD2 (6 bases). Germline V gene lookup returns CDR1 MNHEY and CDR2 SVGAGI. Trimming took 2 bases from V and 3 from J, leaving 14 bases between them. The CDR3 is made up of 15 amino acids. CDR3 residues: CASSYNPSAGYEQYF. CDR3 nucleotides: TGTGCCAGCAGTTACAACCCTAGCGCGGGCTACGAGCAGTACTTC.

V is TRBV19 and J is TRBJ1-2; D ambiguous. Germline V gene data show CDR1 as LNHDA and CDR2 as SQIVND (reference sequence). Trimming left V 8 bases short and J 2 bases short, with 21 bases between. The CDR3 length is 16 residues. CDR3 in amino acids: CASAKRRQDSNYGYTF. The DNA for the CDR3 is TGTGCCAGTGCAAAACGACGGCAAGACTCAAACTATGGCTACACCTTC.

The chain links TRBV24-1 to TRBJ2-2; TRBD2 might be the D (6 bases). The CDR3 totals 15 residues. V was cut by 4 bases and J by 4 bases, with 12 bases left in between. From germline, CDR1 is KGHDR and CDR2 SFDVKD. CDR3 amino acids: CATSDVGGSTGELFF. The CDR3 nucleotides read TGTGCCACCAGTGACGTGGGGGGAAGCACCGGGGAGCTGTTTTTT.

The chain is built from TRBV29-1 and TRBJ1-1; the D is unclear. V was trimmed by 2 bases and J by 0 bases, leaving 7 bases between them. Germline V gene lookup returns CDR1 SQVTM and CDR2 ANQGSEA. CDR3 length equals 13 residues. CDR3: CSVELGLNTEAFF. The DNA of the CDR3 is TGCAGCGTTGAACTGGGGTTGAACACTGAAGCTTTCTTT.

This rearrangement joins TRBV27 to TRBJ1-1, with no clear D. CDR1 and CDR2 from the germline V gene are MNHEY and SMNVEV (reference sequence). Trimming stripped 4 bases from V and 4 bases from J, with 13 bases between. The CDR3 consists of 14 residues. The CDR3 region is CASSSLLSGTEAFF. The CDR3 DNA is TGTGCCAGCAGTTCGTTGCTATCGGGCACTGAAGCTTTCTTT.

V and J are TRBV13 and TRBJ2-1; 12 nucleotides line up with TRBD2. The CDR3 totals 16 residues. V trimming: 5 bases; J trimming: 3 bases; junction bases outside the gene matches: 5. The V gene's germline CDR1 is PRHDT and CDR2 FYEKMQ (reference sequence). The CDR3 DNA sequence: TGTGCCAGCAGCAAAAGGACTAGCGGGGACTACAATGAGCAGTTCTTC. This encodes CASSKRTSGDYNEQFF.

The DNA of the CDR3 is TGTGCCAGCAGGGAATTACGGAGTGAGCAGTTCTTC. Translated: CASRELRSEQFF. V and J are TRBV27 and TRBJ2-1; D ambiguous. Trimming took off 6 bases at V and 9 bases at J, with 12 bases between the two ends. The CDR3 length is 12 residues. From germline, CDR1 is MNHEY and CDR2 SMNVEV (reference sequence).

The chain couples TRBV3-1 (or the pseudogene TRBV3-2) to TRBJ1-1, with a possible D match to TRBD1 (5 bases). This CDR3 region has 13 residues. Trimming pared 6 bases from V and 1 base from J, leaving 9 bases between. Per germline, CDR1 LGHDT and CDR2 YNNKEL (reference sequence). The CDR3 DNA sequence: TGTGCCAGCAGTCGACAGACGAACACTGAAGCTTTCTTT. Amino acids: CASSRQTNTEAFF.

The chain couples TRBV25-1 to TRBJ1-5, with a weak D call TRBD1 (5 bases). V lost 1 base and J 5 bases, leaving 12 bases between the germline ends. CDR1 and CDR2 (germline): MGHDK, SYGVNS. The CDR3 runs to 15 residues. This CDR3 is CASSELGQPHQPQHF. The DNA of the CDR3 is TGTGCCAGCAGTGAATTGGGGCAGCCCCATCAGCCCCAGCATTTT.

The J gene is TRBJ1-4, the V gene TRBV12-3 or TRBV12-4, with D perhaps matching TRBD1 (5 bases). Trimming took off 1 base at V and 5 bases at J, with 5 bases between the two ends. The CDR3 has 13 amino acids. The chain's CDR3 is CASSLEGNEKLFF. For the CDR3, the DNA is TGTGCCAGCAGTTTAGAGGGGAATGAAAAACTGTTTTTT.

The chain uses TRBV27 and TRBJ2-7, with D perhaps matching TRBD2 (6 bases). Germline V gene sequence: CDR1 MNHEY, CDR2 SMNVEV (reference sequence). This CDR3 is built from 14 residues. The V and J ends lost 2 bases and 3 bases respectively, with 11 bases between them. This CDR3 reads CASSLGGLGYEQYF. CDR3 DNA sequence: TGTGCCAGCAGTTTAGGGGGACTGGGCTACGAGCAGTACTTC.

The chain has TRBV6-2 or TRBV6-3 and TRBJ2-7; 10 bases fit TRBD2. J lost 2 bases, V lost 1 base, and 5 bases had no gene match. In germline, CDR1 is MNHEY, CDR2 SVGEGT. CDR3 size: 16 residues. The CDR3 loop reads CASSYYGLAGAYEQYF. CDR3 coding DNA: TGTGCCAGCAGTTACTATGGCCTAGCGGGGGCCTACGAGCAGTACTTC.

The DNA for the CDR3 is TGTGCCAGCAGCTTGGCGGGAGCGGACTATGGCTACACCTTC. Translated: CASSLAGADYGYTF. This chain joins TRBV7-9 and TRBJ1-2; D not resolved. V lost 3 bases to trimming and J lost 3 bases, with 11 bases between them. Germline-derived CDR1 and CDR2 are SEHNR and FQNEAQ (reference sequence). This CDR3 spans 14 amino acids.

The chain carries TRBV2 and TRBJ1-6; TRBD1 matches 9 bases. CDR3 length equals 14 residues. The V segment lost 4 bases and the J segment 9 bases; nucleotides outside the gene matches: 4. Germline assignment: CDR1 SNHLY and CDR2 FYNNEI. The CDR3 loop is CASSAGTGTSPLHF. CDR3 in DNA: TGTGCCAGCAGTGCCGGGACAGGGACTTCACCCCTCCACTTT.

This clone was seen a single time. V gene TRBV3-1 (or the pseudogene TRBV3-2) combines with J gene TRBJ2-7, with a weak D call TRBD1 (5 bases). The V gene lost 3 bases and the J gene lost 0 bases, with 9 bases spanning the gap. Germline V CDR1 and CDR2: LGHDT, YNNKEL (reference sequence). CDR3 length: 14 residues. CDR3 in amino acids: CASSQTDTSYEQYF. CDR3 nucleotides: TGTGCCAGCAGCCAGACGGACACCTCCTACGAGCAGTACTTC.

The V and J genes are TRBV2 and TRBJ1-1; D is unresolved. Germline CDR1 is SNHLY and CDR2 is FYNNEI. Trimming pared 4 bases from V and 1 base from J, leaving 13 bases between. The length of the CDR3 is 15 residues. CDR3 amino acids: CASSVRANPNTEAFF. In DNA form, the CDR3 reads TGTGCCAGCAGTGTTAGGGCCAACCCGAACACTGAAGCTTTCTTT.

The table lists this clone with a count of one. The rearrangement uses TRBV29-1 and TRBJ1-3; D gene unclear. Germline CDR1 is SQVTM and CDR2 is ANQGSEA. The V end lost 6 bases, the J end lost 1 base, and 13 bases lay between the germline ends. This CDR3 has 14 amino acids. The CDR3 sequence is CSVGDPPSGNTIYF. The CDR3 bases are TGCAGCGTCGGGGATCCTCCTTCTGGAAACACCATATATTTT.

The chain carries TRBV19 and TRBJ2-5; maybe TRBD2 (5 bases). Germline V CDR1 and CDR2: LNHDA, SQIVND (reference sequence). Trimming removed 5 bases at V and 5 bases at J, with 9 bases between. This CDR3 spans 12 amino acids. The DNA for the CDR3 is TGTGCCAGTAGTTCGGACTGGGAGACCCAGTACTTC. Translating gives CASSSDWETQYF.

This clone was recorded once. The identical CDR3 is also encoded by other nucleotide sequences in the sample. The chain links TRBV12-3 or TRBV12-4 to TRBJ1-2; D not resolved. The CDR3 contains 11 residues. V dropped 5 bases and J dropped 4 bases, with 5 bases sitting between them. The CDR3 sequence: CASSLGYGYTF. For the CDR3, the DNA is TGTGCCAGCAGTCTGGGCTATGGCTACACCTTC.

J is TRBJ1-2 and V is TRBV3-1 (or the pseudogene TRBV3-2), with D hard to call. CDR3 size: 12 residues. V dropped 3 bases and J dropped 8 bases, with 10 bases sitting between them. Germline V gene sequence: CDR1 LGHDT, CDR2 YNNKEL (reference sequence). The DNA of the CDR3 is TGTGCCAGCAGCCAGGGTGCTGTCGGCTACACCTTC. Amino acid sequence: CASSQGAVGYTF.

V gene TRBV11-3 combines with J gene TRBJ2-7; 8 nucleotides match TRBD2. This CDR3 contains 14 residues. Trimming at V came to 1 base and at J to 5 bases, leaving 4 bases not matched to a gene. Germline V lookup: CDR1 SGHNT, CDR2 YENEEA. The CDR3 here is CASSLGAGADEQYF. CDR3 sequence (DNA): TGTGCCAGCAGCTTAGGAGCGGGGGCCGACGAGCAGTACTTC.

This clone was seen only once. This sequence joins TRBV18 and TRBJ2-2; TRBD2 agrees at 7 bases. Germline V gene sequence: CDR1 KGHSH, CDR2 LQKENI. J was trimmed by 6 bases and V by 4 bases; bases with no gene match: 11. The CDR3 has 16 amino acids. CDR3 loop: CASSLLASGVPGELFF. CDR3 nucleotide sequence: TGTGCCAGCTCACTTTTGGCCAGCGGGGTGCCCGGGGAGCTGTTTTTT.

The DNA for the CDR3 is TGTGCCAGCAGTTACTCGGGGGGGCCCCCATTTTCACCCCTCCACTTT. Translated, it gives CASSYSGGPPFSPLHF. The chain carries TRBV6-5 and TRBJ1-6; D perhaps matches TRBD1 (6 bases). V gave up 0 bases and J gave up 9 bases, with 15 bases separating them. The CDR3 loop spans 16 amino acids. Looked up from germline, CDR1 is MNHEY and CDR2 is SVGAGI.

The chain combines TRBV19 with TRBJ2-7; possible D gene TRBD2, 6 bases. The V gene's germline CDR1 is LNHDA and CDR2 SQIVND (reference sequence). Trimming removed 11 bases from V and 4 bases from J, with 21 bases in between. This CDR3 is built from 14 residues. Here the CDR3 reads CAVKAGPDGYEQYF. The DNA of the CDR3 is TGTGCCGTTAAGGCGGGGCCTGACGGATACGAGCAGTACTTC. The variable domain in full, with the rest retrieved from reference TRBV19 and TRBJ2-7, is DGGITQSPKYLFRKEGQNVTLSCEQNLNHDAMYWYRQDPGQGLRLIYYSQIVNDFQKGDIAEGYSVSREKKESFPLTVTSAQKNPTAFYLCAVKAGPDGYEQYFGPGTRLTVT.

The V gene is TRBV10-2, the J gene TRBJ1-2; unclear D gene. This CDR3 is built from 14 residues. CDR1 and CDR2 (germline): WSHSY, SAAADI. The V and J ends lost 4 bases and 0 bases respectively, with 9 bases between them. This CDR3 reads CASSGTDSNYGYTF. Written as DNA, the CDR3 is TGCGCCAGCAGTGGGACCGATTCTAACTATGGCTACACCTTC.

This chain links TRBV27 with TRBJ1-2; the D gene is possibly TRBD1 (6 bases). The V end was cut by 7 bases, the J end by 5 bases, with 23 bases between. CDR1 is MNHEY and CDR2 is SMNVEV in the germline V gene (reference sequence). The CDR3 sequence is 16 residues long. The CDR3 loop reads CASTPLGQSRRYGYTF. In DNA, the CDR3 is TGTGCCAGCACACCTTTAGGACAGTCCCGCCGGTATGGCTACACCTTC.

This clone was observed once. Written as DNA, the CDR3 is TGTGCCAGCAGTTTATCGAGGGATGATAATTCACCCCTCCACTTT. Encoded protein: CASSLSRDDNSPLHF. The genes are TRBV27 and TRBJ1-6; no firm D call. Germline assignment: CDR1 MNHEY and CDR2 SMNVEV (reference sequence). The V and J ends lost 0 bases and 5 bases respectively, with 8 bases between them. The CDR3 contains 15 residues.

V is TRBV5-5 and J is TRBJ2-7; 14 nucleotides match TRBD2. Germline V gene data show CDR1 as SGHKS and CDR2 as YYEKEE (reference sequence). This CDR3 has 18 residues. Trimming at V came to 4 bases and at J to 4 bases, leaving 13 bases not matched to a gene. The chain's CDR3 is CASSGPGTSGSGWYEQYF. The CDR3 DNA is TGTGCCAGCAGCGGACCTGGGACTAGCGGGAGCGGGTGGTACGAGCAGTACTTC.

This chain connects TRBV19 to TRBJ1-4; D not resolved. V lost 5 bases and J 7 bases, leaving 8 bases between the germline ends. The V gene's germline CDR1 is LNHDA and CDR2 SQIVND (reference sequence). This CDR3 is built from 12 residues. The DNA for the CDR3 is TGTGCCAGTAGTGCCTTTCTTGAAAAACTGTTTTTT. Protein product: CASSAFLEKLFF.

The V gene is TRBV6-5, the J gene TRBJ2-2; D gene uncertain. The ends were cut back, 8 bases at V and 3 bases at J, with 10 bases in the middle. Germline V gene data show CDR1 as MNHEY and CDR2 as SVGAGI. This CDR3 spans 13 amino acids. CDR3 in DNA: TGTGCCAGCCGCAGGTGGGACACCGGGGAGCTGTTTTTT. This gives the protein CASRRWDTGELFF.